The clone carrying this TCR beta chain appeared once. Its antigen is not known. CD45RO-negative, CCR7-selected cells formed the naive CD8 fraction, which excluded terminally differentiated effector memory CD45RA+ cells. This sample was included in a study of shared clonotypes between healthy human individuals. About the research overall: CD4 naive and CD4 memory each took three plates per donor, while CD8 naive took two and CD8 memory one. Study outcomes and limitations: Specimens sampled were limited to blood, with tissue repertoires likely differing. Estimated clonotype richness was generally higher in naive than memory subsets.

CDR3 length: 12 amino acids. V lost 6 bases and J lost 4, with 12 bases in between. CDR1 is SQVTM, CDR2 ANQGSEA, per germline. Deep was the level used in running the assay. The repertoire was sequenced with immunoSEQ multiplex PCR; TCRdb's copy has only in-frame clones and lacks some. Altogether roughly 2 million clones are present, around 96% being singletons, with the ten largest covering 0.9% to 1.3%. The J gene is TRBJ1-1, the V gene TRBV29-1; D perhaps matches TRBD1 (6 bases). Material: naive CD8+ T cells sorted from blood. The sequence came from a man aged 18 to 30 in good health. The CDR3 nucleotides read TGCAGCGTACAGGGTGGAGGCACTGAAGCTTTCTTT. Amino acids: CSVQGGGTEAFF.